This passage covers 4 T cell receptor beta chains from one sample sequenced in a study of a mutant IDH1 vaccine in newly diagnosed glioma. Sample time point: week 5, during vaccination. A single vaccine dose contained 300 ug of mutant IDH1 20-mer peptide, and topical imiquimod was used with it. Their target antigens are unknown. Using immunoSEQ multiplex PCR, the repertoire was profiled, and TCRdb retains in-frame clones only, with some absent. The sample holds 50,000 to 70,000 clones, 65% to 90% seen once. The sample here was PBMCs, taken from a glioma patient whose treatment included an IDH1 peptide vaccine. The receptors stem from a woman in her late teens or twenties with glioma. Some clones in this sample may be carry-over from other donors' samples.

This chain links TRBV19 with TRBJ1-5; D gene ambiguous. Per germline, CDR1 LNHDA and CDR2 SQIVND (reference sequence). V was pared by 6 bases and J by 7 bases, with 10 bases between. The CDR3 runs 12 residues. The CDR3 coding sequence is TGTGCCAGTAGGTCGGTAAACCAGCCCCAGCATTTT. This gives the protein CASRSVNQPQHF.

The gene calls are TRBV28 and TRBJ2-3; tentatively, D is TRBD2 (6 bases). Per the germline V gene, CDR1 is MDHEN and CDR2 is SYDVKM. The CDR3 totals 13 residues. The CDR3 loop reads CAEAGRDTDTQYF. The CDR3 DNA reads TGTGCGGAAGCTGGGCGGGACACAGATACGCAGTATTTT.

The chain recombines TRBV13 with TRBJ1-2, with 9 bases aligning to TRBD1. The J segment lost 13 bases and the V segment lost 4 bases, leaving 13 bases of the junction unmatched. The CDR3 runs to 14 residues. Germline CDR1 is PRHDT and CDR2 is FYEKMQ (reference sequence). CDR3 sequence (DNA): TGTGCCAGCAGCTCAATTGGACAGGGGCCCCTTTGCACCTTC. It translates to CASSSIGQGPLCTF.

The rearrangement links TRBV7-2 to TRBJ2-7; weak D call: TRBD2 (5 bases). There are 13 residues in the CDR3. V was cut by 2 bases and J by 9 bases, with 14 bases left in between. The V gene's germline CDR1 is SGHTA and CDR2 FQGNSA. The CDR3 DNA follows: TGTGCCAGCAGCTTAAGAAGGGAACTAGGGCAGTACTTC. This encodes CASSLRRELGQYF.